This T cell receptor (beta chain) is drawn from a study of early T cells in non-severe SARS-CoV-2 infection. TCRdb called the 5' RACE reads again in MiXCR, with one record for every CDR3 protein. Here the sample spans 70,000 to 85,000 distinct CDR3 sequences, 12% being singletons. J was trimmed by 2 bases and V by 3 bases; bases with no gene match: 5. The CDR3 loop spans 15 amino acids. Germline CDR1 is MGHRA and CDR2 is YSYEKL. The material sequenced was whole blood, taken at baseline. This sequence joins TRBV4-1 and TRBJ2-3; 7 positions match TRBD2. The receptor was derived from an adult who was a healthcare worker with PCR-confirmed SARS-CoV-2 infection or an uninfected control (not recorded which). The donor label of this sample is uncertain. DNA of the CDR3: TGCGCCAGCAGCCAGGGGCGGGGGAACACAGATACGCAGTATTTT. Translation: CASSQGRGNTDTQYF.